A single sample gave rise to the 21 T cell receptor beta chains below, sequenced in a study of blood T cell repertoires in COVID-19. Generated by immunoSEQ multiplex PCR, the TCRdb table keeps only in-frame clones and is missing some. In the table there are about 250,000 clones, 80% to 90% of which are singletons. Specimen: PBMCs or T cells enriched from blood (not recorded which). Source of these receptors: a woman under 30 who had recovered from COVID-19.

The CDR3 loop reads CASIVGGAGETQYF. The CDR3 nucleotides are TGCGCCAGCATTGTGGGGGGGGCTGGAGAGACCCAGTACTTC. The chain recombines TRBV10-1 with TRBJ2-5; D possibly corresponds to TRBD2 (7 bases). CDR3 length equals 14 residues. Looked up from germline, CDR1 is WNHNN and CDR2 is SYGVQD (reference sequence). V gave up 7 bases and J gave up 4 bases, with 16 bases separating them.

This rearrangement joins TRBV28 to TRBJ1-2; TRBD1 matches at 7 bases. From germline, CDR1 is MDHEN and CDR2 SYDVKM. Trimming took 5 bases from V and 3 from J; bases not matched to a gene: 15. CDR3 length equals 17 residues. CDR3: CASSTNKRQGSDYGYTF. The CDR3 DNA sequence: TGTGCCAGCAGTACAAACAAAAGACAGGGTTCGGACTATGGCTACACCTTC.

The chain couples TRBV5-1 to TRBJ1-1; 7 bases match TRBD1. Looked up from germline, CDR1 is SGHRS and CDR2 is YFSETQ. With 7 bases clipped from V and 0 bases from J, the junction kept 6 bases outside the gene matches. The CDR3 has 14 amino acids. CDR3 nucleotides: TGCGCCAGCGGAGAGGGGGCCTTGAACACTGAAGCTTTCTTT. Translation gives CASGEGALNTEAFF.

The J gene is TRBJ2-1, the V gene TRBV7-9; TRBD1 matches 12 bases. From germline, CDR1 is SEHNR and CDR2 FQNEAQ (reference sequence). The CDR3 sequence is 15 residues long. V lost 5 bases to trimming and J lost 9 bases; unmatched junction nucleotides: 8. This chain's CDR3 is CASSPPGTGGGEQFF. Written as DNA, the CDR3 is TGTGCCAGCAGCCCGCCCGGGACAGGGGGCGGTGAGCAGTTCTTC.

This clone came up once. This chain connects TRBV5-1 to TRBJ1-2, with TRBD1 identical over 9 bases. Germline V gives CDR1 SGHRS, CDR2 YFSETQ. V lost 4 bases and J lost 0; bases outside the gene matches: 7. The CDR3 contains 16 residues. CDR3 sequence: CASSPGQGTPNYGYTF. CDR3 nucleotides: TGCGCCAGCAGCCCTGGACAGGGGACTCCTAACTATGGCTACACCTTC.

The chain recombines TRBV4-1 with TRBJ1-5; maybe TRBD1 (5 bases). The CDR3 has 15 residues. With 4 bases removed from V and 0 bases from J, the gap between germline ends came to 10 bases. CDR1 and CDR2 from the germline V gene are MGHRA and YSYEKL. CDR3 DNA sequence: TGCGCCAGCAGCCCCTCCGGGGGTAGCAATCAGCCCCAGCATTTT. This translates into CASSPSGGSNQPQHF.

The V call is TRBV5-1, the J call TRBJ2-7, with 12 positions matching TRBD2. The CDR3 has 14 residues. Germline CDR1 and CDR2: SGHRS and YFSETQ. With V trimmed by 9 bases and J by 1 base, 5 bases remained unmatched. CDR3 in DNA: TGCGCCACCCGACTAGCGGGGGAGTCCTACGAGCAGTACTTC. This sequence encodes CATRLAGESYEQYF. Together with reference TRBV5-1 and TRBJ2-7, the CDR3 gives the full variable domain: KAGVTQTPRYLIKTRGQQVTLSCSPISGHRSVSWYQQTPGQGLQFLFEYFSETQRNKGNFPGRFSGRQFSNSRSEMNVSTLELGDSALYLCATRLAGESYEQYFGPGTRLTVT.

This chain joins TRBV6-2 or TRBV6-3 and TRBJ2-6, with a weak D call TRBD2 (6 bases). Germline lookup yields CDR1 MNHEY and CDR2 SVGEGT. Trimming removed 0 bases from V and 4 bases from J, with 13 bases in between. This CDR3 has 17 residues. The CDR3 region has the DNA TGTGCCAGCAGTTACTCGATCGGAGGGGCCGGGGCCAACGTCCTGACTTTC. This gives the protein CASSYSIGGAGANVLTF.

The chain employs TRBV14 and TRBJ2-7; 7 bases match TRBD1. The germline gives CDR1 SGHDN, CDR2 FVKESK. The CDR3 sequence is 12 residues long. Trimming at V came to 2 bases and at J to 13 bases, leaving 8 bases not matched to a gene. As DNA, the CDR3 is TGTGCCAGCAGCCAATCGACCGGGACAGCCTACTTC. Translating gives CASSQSTGTAYF.

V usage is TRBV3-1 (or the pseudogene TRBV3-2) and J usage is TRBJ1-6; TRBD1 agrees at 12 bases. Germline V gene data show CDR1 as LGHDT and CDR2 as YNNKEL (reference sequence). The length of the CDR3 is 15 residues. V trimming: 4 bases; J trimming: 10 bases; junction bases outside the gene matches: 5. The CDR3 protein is CASSPRDRGRSPLHF. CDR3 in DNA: TGTGCCAGCAGCCCGCGGGACAGGGGGCGGTCACCCCTCCACTTT.

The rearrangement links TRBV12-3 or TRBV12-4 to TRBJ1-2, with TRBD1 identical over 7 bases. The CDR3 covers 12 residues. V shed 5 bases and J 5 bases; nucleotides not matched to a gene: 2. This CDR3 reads CASSMTGYGYTF. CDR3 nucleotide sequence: TGTGCCAGCAGTATGACAGGGTATGGCTACACCTTC.

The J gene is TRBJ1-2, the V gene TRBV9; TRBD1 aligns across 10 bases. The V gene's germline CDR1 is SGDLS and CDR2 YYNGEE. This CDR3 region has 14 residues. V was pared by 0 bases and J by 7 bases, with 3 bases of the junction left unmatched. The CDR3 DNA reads TGTGCCAGCAGCGTAGATGGACAGGGGGGTGGCTACACCTTC. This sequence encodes CASSVDGQGGGYTF. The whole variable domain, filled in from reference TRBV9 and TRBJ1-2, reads DSGVTQTPKHLITATGQRVTLRCSPRSGDLSVYWYQQSLDQGLQFLIQYYNGEERAKGNILERFSAQQFPDLHSELNLSSLELGDSALYFCASSVDGQGGGYTFGSGTRLTVV.

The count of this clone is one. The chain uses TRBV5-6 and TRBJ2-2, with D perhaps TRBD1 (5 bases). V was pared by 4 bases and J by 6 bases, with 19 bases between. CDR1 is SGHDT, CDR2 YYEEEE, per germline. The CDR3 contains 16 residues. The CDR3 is CASSPAWGAEAGELFF. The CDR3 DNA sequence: TGTGCCAGCAGCCCGGCTTGGGGCGCTGAGGCCGGGGAGCTGTTTTTT.

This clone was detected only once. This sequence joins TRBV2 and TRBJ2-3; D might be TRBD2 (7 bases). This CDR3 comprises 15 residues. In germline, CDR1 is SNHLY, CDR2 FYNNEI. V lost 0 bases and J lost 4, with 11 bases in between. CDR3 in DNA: TGTGCCAGCAGTGAAGCGGGGGGGCCCTCAGATACGCAGTATTTT. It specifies CASSEAGGPSDTQYF.

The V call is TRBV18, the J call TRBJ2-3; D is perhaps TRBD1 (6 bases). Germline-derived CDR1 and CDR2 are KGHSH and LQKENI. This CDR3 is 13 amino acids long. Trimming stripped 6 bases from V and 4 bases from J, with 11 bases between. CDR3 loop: CASSGQNSDTQYF. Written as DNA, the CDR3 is TGTGCCAGCTCCGGACAGAATTCAGATACGCAGTATTTT.

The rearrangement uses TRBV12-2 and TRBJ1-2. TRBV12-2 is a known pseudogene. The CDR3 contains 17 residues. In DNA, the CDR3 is TGTGCAAGTCGCTTAGTACGAGACTCGGGATGTATCTATGGCTACACCTTC. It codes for CASRLVRDSGCIYGYTF.

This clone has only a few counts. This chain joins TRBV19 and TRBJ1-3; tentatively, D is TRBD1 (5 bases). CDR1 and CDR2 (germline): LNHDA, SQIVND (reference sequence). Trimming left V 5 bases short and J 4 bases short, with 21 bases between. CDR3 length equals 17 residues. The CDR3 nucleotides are TGTGCCAGTAGTGCCTTGGCCCCAGGGCTGAGCGGAAACACCATATATTTT. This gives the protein CASSALAPGLSGNTIYF.

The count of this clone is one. The CDR3 protein is CASSETRNTGELFF. As DNA, the CDR3 is TGTGCCAGCAGTGAAACCAGAAACACCGGGGAGCTGTTTTTT. The chain is built from TRBV6-1 and TRBJ2-2; D uncertain. The length of the CDR3 is 14 residues. Deletions cut 2 bases from V and 2 bases from J, with 6 bases between. The germline CDR1 and CDR2 sequences are MNHNS and SASEGT.

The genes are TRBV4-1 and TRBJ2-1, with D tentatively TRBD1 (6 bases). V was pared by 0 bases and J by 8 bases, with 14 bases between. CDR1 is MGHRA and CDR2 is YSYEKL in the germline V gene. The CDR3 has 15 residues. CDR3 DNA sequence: TGCGCCAGCAGCCAAGAGTTGTACAGGGCAGATGAGCAGTTCTTC. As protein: CASSQELYRADEQFF.

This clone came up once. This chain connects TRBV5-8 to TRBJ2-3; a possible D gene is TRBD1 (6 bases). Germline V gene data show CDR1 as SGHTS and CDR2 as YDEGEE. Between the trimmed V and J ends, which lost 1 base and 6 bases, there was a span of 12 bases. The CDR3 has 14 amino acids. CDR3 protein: CASSLLGAGDTQYF. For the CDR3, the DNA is TGTGCCAGCAGCTTGTTGGGGGCCGGCGATACGCAGTATTTT.

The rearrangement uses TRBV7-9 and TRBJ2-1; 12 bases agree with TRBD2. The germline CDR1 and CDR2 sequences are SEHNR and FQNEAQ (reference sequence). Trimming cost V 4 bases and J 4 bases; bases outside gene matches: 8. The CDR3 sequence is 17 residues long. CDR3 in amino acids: CASSSGLAGGGYNEQFF. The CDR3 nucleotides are TGTGCCAGCAGCTCGGGACTAGCGGGTGGGGGGTACAATGAGCAGTTCTTC.